A selection of T cell receptor beta chains follows, all from one sample in a study of T cell repertoires in cytomegalovirus infection. Their antigens are not known. MiXCR, applied by TCRdb to the reads, yields one record per CDR3 protein. The data hold roughly 700,000 distinct CDR3 sequences, with 30% to 40% observed a single time. The source was cultured PBMCs, collected from culture after CMV antigen stimulation. The receptors were gathered from a human donor in good health (CMV status not recorded). Some clones in this sample may be carry-over from other donors' samples. Both conserved end residues are part of each CDR3. Fields, in order: D gene, V gene, clone size, J gene, CDR3 DNA, CDR3 protein. The D gene is left open where the match is weak. Not every row has a clone size; where given, it reads once, few, many or a size class.

d_gene: TRBD1; v_gene: TRBV19; abundance: few; j_gene: TRBJ1-4; CDR3nt: TGTGCCAGTAGGAAAACAGAGGGGGCCAGGGTCCCAACTAATGAAAAACTGTTTTTT; CDR3aa: CASRKTEGARVPTNEKLFF
d_gene: TRBD1; v_gene: TRBV12-3/TRBV12-4; abundance: NA; j_gene: TRBJ1-2; CDR3nt: TGTGCCAGCAGTTTAAGGACAGGGCTTGGCTACACCTTC; CDR3aa: CASSLRTGLGYTF
d_gene: TRBD1; v_gene: TRBV6-5; abundance: NA; j_gene: TRBJ2-5; CDR3nt: TGTGCCAGCAGTTACGGACAGGCGGTCGGAGAGACCCAGTACTTC; CDR3aa: CASSYGQAVGETQYF
d_gene: TRBD2; v_gene: TRBV28; abundance: few; j_gene: TRBJ2-2; CDR3nt: TGTGCCAGCAGTCCTGGGCACGGGAGGGCAGACACCGGGGAGCTGTTTTTT; CDR3aa: CASSPGHGRADTGELFF
d_gene: NA; v_gene: TRBV7-2; abundance: many; j_gene: TRBJ2-1; CDR3nt: TGTGCCAGCAGCCTAGGTGGGGGAGCTAGGTGGAATGAGCAGTTCTTC; CDR3aa: CASSLGGGARWNEQFF
d_gene: NA; v_gene: TRBV20-1; abundance: NA; j_gene: TRBJ1-5; CDR3nt: TGCAGTGCTAGTTCGGTTAGCAATCAGCCCCAGCATTTT; CDR3aa: CSASSVSNQPQHF
d_gene: TRBD2; v_gene: TRBV7-8; abundance: NA; j_gene: TRBJ2-5; CDR3nt: TGTGCCAGCAGCTTAGTCGTAGCGGGATTACAAGAGACCCAGTACTTC; CDR3aa: CASSLVVAGLQETQYF
d_gene: TRBD2; v_gene: TRBV7-2; abundance: many; j_gene: TRBJ2-5; CDR3nt: TGTGCCAGCAGCTTCCGTGGACTAGCGAAAGAAACCCAGTACTTC; CDR3aa: CASSFRGLAKETQYF
d_gene: NA; v_gene: TRBV7-4; abundance: NA; j_gene: TRBJ2-1; CDR3nt: TGTGCCAGCAGCTTCACTCTCACGAATCCCCTTAACAATGAGCAGTTCTTC; CDR3aa: CASSFTLTNPLNNEQFF
d_gene: NA; v_gene: TRBV7-2; abundance: many; j_gene: TRBJ2-6; CDR3nt: TGTGCCAGCAGCTTTTCAACATCTGGGGCCAACGTCCTGACTTTC; CDR3aa: CASSFSTSGANVLTF
d_gene: NA; v_gene: TRBV6-6; abundance: NA; j_gene: TRBJ1-4; CDR3nt: TGTGCCAGCAGCCCCTCATTGGGGCTGAATGAAAAACTGTTTTTT; CDR3aa: CASSPSLGLNEKLFF
d_gene: NA; v_gene: TRBV7-8; abundance: many; j_gene: TRBJ1-1; CDR3nt: TGTGCCAGCAGCGGCAGGGACACCAGATTTAACACTGAAGCTTTCTTT; CDR3aa: CASSGRDTRFNTEAFF
d_gene: NA; v_gene: TRBV2; abundance: NA; j_gene: TRBJ1-1; CDR3nt: TGTGCCTTAAGCGGGGAGCAGAGCACTGAAGCTTTCTTT; CDR3aa: CALSGEQSTEAFF
d_gene: NA; v_gene: TRBV7-6; abundance: few; j_gene: TRBJ2-5; CDR3nt: TGTGCCAGCAGCATAAACAGGGAAGAGACCCAGTACTTC; CDR3aa: CASSINREETQYF